The 21 T cell receptor beta chains given below trace back to one sample, sequenced in a study of vaccination effects on CD4 cells after COVID-19. Here immunoSEQ multiplex PCR was the method, and the copy in TCRdb shows in-frame clones only, minus some. The sample includes 62,000 or so clones, about four fifths of them seen just once. In the ViraFEST assay, antigen-specific CD4+ clonotypes were identified by expansion after peptide-pool stimulation. Once cultured for under 11 days, the cells underwent separation to obtain CD4+ T cells. Negative nucleocapsid antibody tests before and after vaccination confirmed no previous SARS-CoV-2 infection. Their cognate antigens are unknown. Sequenced material: CD4+ T cells from PBMCs cultured with SARS-CoV-2 spike peptides, taken before COVID-19 vaccination. These receptor sequences come from a human donor who received a COVID-19 vaccine.

The chain employs TRBV24-1 and TRBJ1-2; TRBD1 is a possible D gene (5 bases). Germline CDR1 KGHDR, CDR2 SFDVKD. With 3 bases removed from V and 4 bases from J, the gap between germline ends came to 11 bases. The CDR3 loop spans 14 amino acids. CDR3 coding DNA: TGTGCCACCAGTGATCCCAGAGGGGCCTATGGCTACACCTTC. This translates into CATSDPRGAYGYTF.

This clone has just a few counts. The chain combines TRBV6-6 with TRBJ1-5; D might be TRBD1 (5 bases). Trimming shortened V by 6 bases and J by 0 bases, and 15 bases separated the two germline ends. This CDR3 contains 16 residues. The germline V gene encodes CDR1 MNHNY and CDR2 SVGAGI (reference sequence). DNA of the CDR3: TGTGCCAGCAGCTGGGGGGGACCTAGTAGCAATCAGCCCCAGCATTTT. Encoded protein: CASSWGGPSSNQPQHF.

The table lists this clone with a count of one. The chain joins TRBV6-6 to TRBJ1-1; no clear D. V gave up 0 bases and J gave up 2 bases, with 7 bases separating them. From germline, CDR1 is MNHNY and CDR2 SVGAGI (reference sequence). The CDR3 totals 14 residues. In DNA, the CDR3 is TGTGCCAGCAGTTACTCGACGGGAAACACTGAAGCTTTCTTT. It encodes CASSYSTGNTEAFF.

This rearrangement joins TRBV5-1 to TRBJ2-3; D is perhaps TRBD2 (5 bases). Germline V lookup: CDR1 SGHRS, CDR2 YFSETQ. CDR3 length: 16 residues. The ends were cut back, 4 bases at V and 2 bases at J, with 17 bases in the middle. This chain's CDR3 is CASSLNPSGITDTQYF. The CDR3 DNA reads TGCGCCAGCAGCCTCAACCCCTCGGGGATCACAGATACGCAGTATTTT.

The CDR3 here is CASQALRDSGTEAFF. CDR3 DNA sequence: TGTGCCAGCCAAGCCCTTCGGGACAGTGGTACTGAAGCTTTCTTT. V is TRBV6-5 and J is TRBJ1-1; 7 nucleotides line up with TRBD1. Trimming at V came to 8 bases and at J to 5 bases, leaving 14 bases not matched to a gene. Germline lookup yields CDR1 MNHEY and CDR2 SVGAGI. The CDR3 consists of 15 residues.

The chain uses TRBV30 and TRBJ1-1, with D unclear. V was cut by 5 bases and J by 4 bases, with 8 bases left in between. Germline CDR1 reads GTSNPN; CDR2 reads SVGIG (reference sequence). This CDR3 has 11 amino acids. The CDR3 here is CAWGRFTEAFF. The DNA for the CDR3 is TGTGCCTGGGGACGGTTCACTGAAGCTTTCTTT.

The rearrangement joins TRBV6-5 to TRBJ1-1, with a possible D match to TRBD1 (6 bases). CDR3 length: 14 residues. Germline-derived CDR1 and CDR2 are MNHEY and SVGAGI. Deletions cut 6 bases from V and 4 bases from J, with 15 bases between. The CDR3 protein is CASREGGAVTEAFF. The CDR3 coding sequence is TGTGCCAGCAGGGAGGGGGGGGCGGTCACTGAAGCTTTCTTT.

The rearrangement links TRBV28 to TRBJ1-5; TRBD1 matches 10 bases. This CDR3 region has 14 residues. V trimming: 3 bases; J trimming: 6 bases; junction bases outside the gene matches: 2. CDR1 is MDHEN and CDR2 is SYDVKM in the germline V gene. Written as DNA, the CDR3 is TGTGCCAGCAGTTTGACAGGGGGCCGTCAGCCCCAGCATTTT. It encodes CASSLTGGRQPQHF.

V gene TRBV6-1 combines with J gene TRBJ2-7, with D possibly being TRBD1 or TRBD2 (5 bases each). The germline V gene encodes CDR1 MNHNS and CDR2 SASEGT. Trimming took off 3 bases at V and 4 bases at J, with 19 bases between the two ends. There are 16 residues in the CDR3. The CDR3 nucleotides are TGTGCCAGCAGTGAGCCTAATTGGGGGACGAGGTACGAGCAGTACGTC. Its translation: CASSEPNWGTRYEQYV.

The CDR3 coding sequence is TGTGCCTGGAGGCGACGGGACAGACCCACAGATACGCAGTATTTT. Amino acid sequence: CAWRRRDRPTDTQYF. This rearrangement joins TRBV30 to TRBJ2-3; TRBD1 aligns across 7 bases. Germline values: CDR1 GTSNPN, CDR2 SVGIG (reference sequence). This CDR3 has 15 amino acids. V shed 3 bases, J shed 2 bases, and the junction held 8 bases outside the gene matches.

This rearrangement joins TRBV6-5 to TRBJ1-4, with D possibly TRBD1 on 6 matching bases. The V gene's germline CDR1 is MNHEY and CDR2 SVGAGI. There are 16 residues in the CDR3. V shed 2 bases and J shed 0 bases, with 10 bases lying between them. CDR3 residues: CASSYQGSATNEKLFF. In DNA form, the CDR3 reads TGTGCCAGCAGTTACCAGGGGTCTGCAACTAATGAAAAACTGTTTTTT.

This clone came up a few times. The chain joins TRBV4-3 to TRBJ1-2, with D uncertain. The germline V gene has CDR1 LGHNA and CDR2 YSLEER. Deletions cut 0 bases from V and 3 bases from J, with 2 bases between. The length of the CDR3 is 12 residues. This chain's CDR3 is CASSQDYYGYTF. Written as DNA, the CDR3 is TGCGCCAGCAGCCAAGATTACTATGGCTACACCTTC.

The chain couples TRBV5-1 to TRBJ1-2; 10 bases line up with TRBD1. The CDR3 covers 16 residues. The germline gives CDR1 SGHRS, CDR2 YFSETQ. Trimming cost V 3 bases and J 5 bases; bases outside gene matches: 10. CDR3 in amino acids: CASSSGTGDIGYGYTF. CDR3 bases: TGCGCCAGCAGCTCCGGGACAGGGGATATAGGATATGGCTACACCTTC.

The gene calls are TRBV7-2 and TRBJ1-6; possible D gene TRBD1, 5 bases. Germline values: CDR1 SGHTA, CDR2 FQGNSA. This CDR3 contains 14 residues. The germline V and J ends were trimmed by 3 bases and 13 bases, with 16 bases remaining between them. The DNA of the CDR3 is TGTGCCAGCAGCTTCTCCCGGGACGGCTCCCCCCTCCACTTT. It translates to CASSFSRDGSPLHF. Full variable domain (missing parts from reference TRBV7-2 and TRBJ1-6): GAGVSQSPSNKVTEKGKDVELRCDPISGHTALYWYRQSLGQGLEFLIYFQGNSAPDKSGLPSDRFSAERTGGSVSTLTIQRTQQEDSAVYLCASSFSRDGSPLHFGNGTRLTVT.

The gene calls are TRBV7-3 and TRBJ2-1; TRBD2 aligns across 11 bases. Germline assignment: CDR1 SGHTA and CDR2 FQGTGA. V was clipped by 5 bases and J by 4 bases; unmatched bases: 4. This CDR3 contains 15 residues. CDR3 loop: CASSPRLAGYNEQFF. In DNA form, the CDR3 reads TGTGCCAGCAGCCCAAGACTAGCGGGGTACAATGAGCAGTTCTTC.

The rearrangement uses TRBV24-1 and TRBJ2-2; tentatively, D is TRBD1 or TRBD2 (6 bases each). In germline, CDR1 is KGHDR, CDR2 SFDVKD. V shed 2 bases and J shed 6 bases, with 18 bases lying between them. The CDR3 contains 17 residues. In DNA, the CDR3 is TGTGCCACCAGTGATTCCTTCGGAGGGGGAGTTGCCGGGGAGCTGTTTTTT. Protein product: CATSDSFGGGVAGELFF.

V and J are TRBV5-1 and TRBJ2-3; the D gene is possibly TRBD2 (6 bases). This CDR3 comprises 13 residues. Looked up from germline, CDR1 is SGHRS and CDR2 is YFSETQ. Trimming stripped 6 bases from V and 3 bases from J, with 11 bases between. CDR3 amino acids: CASTGDLTDTQYF. The CDR3 DNA follows: TGCGCCAGCACCGGGGACTTGACAGATACGCAGTATTTT.

The chain couples TRBV18 to TRBJ1-5; 8 nucleotides match TRBD1. CDR1 and CDR2 (germline): KGHSH, LQKENI. The CDR3 sequence is 16 residues long. The V gene end was trimmed by 3 bases and the J gene end by 1 base; junction bases not matched to a gene: 5. The DNA for the CDR3 is TGTGCCAGCTCACCGATACAGGGGGGAAGCAATCAGCCCCAGCATTTT. Translation: CASSPIQGGSNQPQHF.

The rearrangement links TRBV24-1 to TRBJ1-2; TRBD1 matches at 10 bases. The CDR3 is 14 residues long. Per germline, CDR1 KGHDR and CDR2 SFDVKD. Trimming at V came to 9 bases and at J to 6 bases, leaving 9 bases not matched to a gene. CDR3 DNA: TGTGCCACCGATAATCCGGGGACAGGGGATGGCTACACCTTC. Protein: CATDNPGTGDGYTF.

The chain is built from TRBV6-5 and TRBJ2-7; 10 bases are a match to TRBD1. CDR3 length: 14 residues. Germline-derived CDR1 and CDR2 are MNHEY and SVGAGI. V lost 2 bases to trimming and J lost 3 bases; unmatched junction nucleotides: 1. In DNA form, the CDR3 reads TGTGCCAGCAGTTACCGGACAGGGGGCTACGAGCAGTACGTC. This translates into CASSYRTGGYEQYV.

V is TRBV7-2 and J is TRBJ1-5, with a possible D match to TRBD1 (5 bases). The V and J ends lost 3 bases and 5 bases respectively, with 11 bases between them. Germline values: CDR1 SGHTA, CDR2 FQGNSA. The CDR3 length is 14 residues. This CDR3 reads CASSLGGKDQPQHF. CDR3 coding DNA: TGTGCCAGCAGCTTGGGGGGGAAGGATCAGCCCCAGCATTTT.